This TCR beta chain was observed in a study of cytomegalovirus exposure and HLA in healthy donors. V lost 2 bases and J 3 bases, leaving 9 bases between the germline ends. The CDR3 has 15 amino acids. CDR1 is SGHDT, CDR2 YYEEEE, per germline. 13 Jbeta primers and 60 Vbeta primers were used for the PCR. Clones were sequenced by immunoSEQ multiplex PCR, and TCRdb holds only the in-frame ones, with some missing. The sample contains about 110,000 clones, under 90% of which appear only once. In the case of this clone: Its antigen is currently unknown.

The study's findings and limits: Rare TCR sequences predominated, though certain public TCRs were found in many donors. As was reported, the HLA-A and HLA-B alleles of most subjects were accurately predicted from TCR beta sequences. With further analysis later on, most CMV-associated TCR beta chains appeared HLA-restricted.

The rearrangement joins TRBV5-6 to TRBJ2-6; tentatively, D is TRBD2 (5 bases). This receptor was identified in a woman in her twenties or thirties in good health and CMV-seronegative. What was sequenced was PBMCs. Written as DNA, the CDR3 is TGTGCCAGCAGCTTTCGGGGAAGTGGGGCCAACGTCCTGACTTTC. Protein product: CASSFRGSGANVLTF.